This record looks at one TCR beta chain sequence and its context. Germline V CDR1 and CDR2: SGHRS, YFSETQ. The CDR3 loop spans 14 amino acids. The ends were cut back, 0 bases at V and 8 bases at J, with 14 bases in the middle. The data are from a study of cytomegalovirus exposure and HLA in healthy donors. This PCR relied on a set of 60 Vbeta primers and 13 Jbeta primers. Method: immunoSEQ multiplex PCR; TCRdb's copy keeps in-frame clones and lacks some. The top ten clones hold roughly 1.2% of a sample with about 130,000 clones, about 83% of them seen once. This chain links TRBV5-1 with TRBJ1-2, with D perhaps matching TRBD1 (5 bases). This clonotype originated in a girl aged 2 to 9 in good health and CMV-seronegative. The sequenced sample consisted of PBMCs. This chain's CDR3 is CASSLDGGKRGYTF. CDR3 nucleotide sequence: TGCGCCAGCAGCTTGGATGGGGGGAAGAGGGGCTACACCTTC.